The 8 T cell receptor beta chains reported below all come from one sample, sequenced in a study of blood T cell repertoires in COVID-19 (dated by TCRdb to between 2020 and 2021). Library preparation was by the immunoSEQ multiplex PCR assay. This immuneACCESS table, as held by TCRdb, lists in-frame sequences with V and J called but not all clones. Of the missing ones, under half trace to an unresolved V gene in checked studies; the others have no known cause. Counted in this sample were roughly 330,000 clones; around 90% of them appeared once. The ten top clones hold approximately 5% of the sample. Material: PBMCs or T cells enriched from blood (not recorded which). The receptors were sampled from a woman aged 25 to 39 who had recovered from COVID-19.

J is TRBJ2-1 and V is TRBV7-9; 8 nucleotides line up with TRBD1. V lost 5 bases and J lost 4; bases outside the gene matches: 7. Germline values: CDR1 SEHNR, CDR2 FQNEAQ (reference sequence). This CDR3 region has 15 residues. The CDR3 is CASSPQGAKYNEQFF. The CDR3 DNA follows: TGTGCCAGCAGCCCTCAGGGGGCGAAGTACAATGAGCAGTTCTTC.

This clone appeared once. This sequence joins TRBV30 and TRBJ1-2, with unresolved D. The CDR3 runs to 15 residues. CDR1 is GTSNPN and CDR2 is SVGIG in the germline V gene (reference sequence). The V end was cut by 0 bases, the J end by 4 bases, with 15 bases between. The DNA for the CDR3 is TGTGCCTGGAGTGTCCCCCCTCGGACTTCCTATGGCTACACCTTC. It translates to CAWSVPPRTSYGYTF.

This sequence joins TRBV21-1 and TRBJ2-5; the table assigns TRBD2, which was not confirmed against the DNA. TRBV21-1 is a documented pseudogene. The CDR3 runs 17 residues. The CDR3: CASSPRTSGGALETQYF. CDR3 DNA sequence: TGTGCCAGCAGCCCCCGGACTAGCGGGGGGGCCCTAGAGACCCAGTACTTC.

The chain combines TRBV7-9 with TRBJ1-1, with D perhaps TRBD1 (5 bases). V lost 5 bases, J lost 0 bases, and 13 bases lay in between. CDR1 is SEHNR and CDR2 is FQNEAQ in the germline V gene (reference sequence). This CDR3 contains 15 residues. The CDR3 DNA is TGTGCCAGCAGCCGAAAGACAGATATGAACACTGAAGCTTTCTTT. This encodes CASSRKTDMNTEAFF.

The genes are TRBV10-1 and TRBJ2-2, with 14 bases identical to TRBD2. V lost 11 bases to trimming and J lost 6 bases; unmatched junction nucleotides: 8. Germline-derived CDR1 and CDR2 are WNHNN and SYGVQD (reference sequence). The CDR3 is 15 residues long. CDR3 in amino acids: CAAKPGLAGAGELFF. DNA of the CDR3: TGCGCCGCCAAACCGGGACTAGCGGGGGCCGGGGAGCTGTTTTTT.

The chain carries TRBV3-1 (or the pseudogene TRBV3-2) and TRBJ1-1; possibly TRBD1 for D (5 bases). V dropped 3 bases and J dropped 1 base, with 12 bases sitting between them. The germline gives CDR1 LGHDT, CDR2 YNNKEL (reference sequence). The CDR3 runs 15 residues. CDR3 coding DNA: TGTGCCAGCAGCCACAGACAGAATCAGAACACTGAAGCTTTCTTT. It codes for CASSHRQNQNTEAFF.

This chain joins TRBV5-4 and TRBJ2-5; TRBD1 matches 7 bases. CDR3 length: 14 amino acids. The junction had 8 bases not matched to a gene; V was cut back by 4 bases and J by 5 bases. Germline V gives CDR1 SGHNT, CDR2 YYREEE (reference sequence). In nucleotides, the CDR3 is TGTGCCAGCAGCCCAGGACAGGCCGGGGAGACCCAGTACTTC. It encodes CASSPGQAGETQYF. The variable domain in full, with the rest retrieved from reference TRBV5-4 and TRBJ2-5, is ETGVTQSPTHLIKTRGQQVTLRCSSQSGHNTVSWYQQALGQGPQFIFQYYREEENGRGNFPPRFSGLQFPNYSSELNVNALELDDSALYLCASSPGQAGETQYFGPGTRLLVL.

The rearrangement uses TRBV5-1 and TRBJ2-1, with a possible D match to TRBD1 (5 bases). The CDR3 totals 15 residues. Trimming removed 0 bases from V and 0 bases from J, with 7 bases in between. Germline-derived CDR1 and CDR2 are SGHRS and YFSETQ. CDR3 residues: CASSLVTVSYNEQFF. The CDR3 nucleotides read TGCGCCAGCAGCTTGGTGACAGTCTCCTACAATGAGCAGTTCTTC.